The subject of this entry is one T cell receptor beta chain. The sample is drawn from a study of blood T cell repertoires in COVID-19. Study as a whole: In each case, the material was cDNA or gDNA derived from T cells, B-cell-depleted T cells, or PBMCs.

Trimming removed 1 base from V and 0 bases from J, with 13 bases in between. CDR3 length: 16 amino acids. Germline V gives CDR1 SGHRS, CDR2 YFSETQ. In the authors' methods: Researchers report that nucleated cell counts were estimated from reference gene primer amplification. Sequencing used immunoSEQ multiplex PCR; TCRdb keeps in-frame clones, though not all of them. V and J calls plus clone size are reproduced from that table; the DNA served to infer D and trimming. The table lists around 180,000 clones, under 90% of them singletons, with roughly a tenth in the top ten. The chain is built from TRBV5-1 and TRBJ1-1; TRBD1 is a possible D gene (5 bases). The specimen was peripheral blood. This TCR derives from an elderly woman with active or convalescent COVID-19. The CDR3 here is CASSLSLGEVNTEAFF. CDR3 coding DNA: TGCGCCAGCAGCTTGTCACTGGGGGAGGTGAACACTGAAGCTTTCTTT.